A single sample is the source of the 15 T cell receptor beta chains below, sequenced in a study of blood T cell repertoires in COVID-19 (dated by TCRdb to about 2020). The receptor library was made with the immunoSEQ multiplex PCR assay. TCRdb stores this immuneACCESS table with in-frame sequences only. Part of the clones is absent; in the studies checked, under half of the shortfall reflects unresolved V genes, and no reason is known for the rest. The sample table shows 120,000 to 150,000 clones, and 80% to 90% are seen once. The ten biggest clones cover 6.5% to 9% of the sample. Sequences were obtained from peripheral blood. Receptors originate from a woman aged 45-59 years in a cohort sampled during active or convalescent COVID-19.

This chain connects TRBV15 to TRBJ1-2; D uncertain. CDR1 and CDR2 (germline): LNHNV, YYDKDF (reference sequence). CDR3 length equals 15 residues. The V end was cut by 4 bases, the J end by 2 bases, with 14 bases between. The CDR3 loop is CATSNPNILNYGYTF. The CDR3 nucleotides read TGTGCCACCAGCAACCCTAATATACTGAACTATGGCTACACCTTC.

CDR3: CASSSRGGYGSPLHF. The CDR3 coding sequence is TGTGCCAGCAGTTCGCGGGGGGGTTACGGTTCACCCCTCCACTTT. The chain is built from TRBV6-5 and TRBJ1-6; D is possibly TRBD1 (5 bases). Germline V gene sequence: CDR1 MNHEY, CDR2 SVGAGI. This CDR3 has 15 residues. V lost 4 bases and J 9 bases, leaving 16 bases between the germline ends.

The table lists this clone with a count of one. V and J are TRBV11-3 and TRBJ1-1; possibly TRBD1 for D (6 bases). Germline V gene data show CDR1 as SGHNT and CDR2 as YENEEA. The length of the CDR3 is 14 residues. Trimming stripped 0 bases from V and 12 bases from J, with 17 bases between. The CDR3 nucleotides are TGTGCCAGCAGCTTAGAGCCGGGACAAAATAAGCCTTTCTTT. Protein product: CASSLEPGQNKPFF.

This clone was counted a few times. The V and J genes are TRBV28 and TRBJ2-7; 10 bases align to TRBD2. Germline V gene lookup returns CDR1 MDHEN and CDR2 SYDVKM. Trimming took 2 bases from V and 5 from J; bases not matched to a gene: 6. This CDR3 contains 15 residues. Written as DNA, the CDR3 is TGTGCCAGCAGTTTACAAGGGACTAGCGAACACGAGCAGTACTTC. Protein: CASSLQGTSEHEQYF.

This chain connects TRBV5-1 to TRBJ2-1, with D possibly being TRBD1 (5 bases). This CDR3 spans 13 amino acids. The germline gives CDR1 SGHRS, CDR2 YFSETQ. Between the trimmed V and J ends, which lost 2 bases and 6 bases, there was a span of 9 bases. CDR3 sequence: CASSFGQGNEQFF. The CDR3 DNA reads TGCGCCAGCAGCTTCGGCCAGGGCAATGAGCAGTTCTTC.

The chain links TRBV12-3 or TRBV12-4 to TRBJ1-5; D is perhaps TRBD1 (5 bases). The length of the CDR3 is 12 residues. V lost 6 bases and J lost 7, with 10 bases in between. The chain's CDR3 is CASRPGNQPQHF. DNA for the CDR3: TGTGCCAGCAGGCCAGGGAACCAGCCCCAGCATTTT.

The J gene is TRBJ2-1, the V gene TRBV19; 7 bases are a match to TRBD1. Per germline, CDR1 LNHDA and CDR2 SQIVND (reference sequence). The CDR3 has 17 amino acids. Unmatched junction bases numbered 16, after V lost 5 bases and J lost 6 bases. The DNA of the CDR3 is TGTGCCAGTAGTGATAGGACAGGCGGCGCCATGGGCAATGAGCAGTTCTTC. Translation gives CASSDRTGGAMGNEQFF.

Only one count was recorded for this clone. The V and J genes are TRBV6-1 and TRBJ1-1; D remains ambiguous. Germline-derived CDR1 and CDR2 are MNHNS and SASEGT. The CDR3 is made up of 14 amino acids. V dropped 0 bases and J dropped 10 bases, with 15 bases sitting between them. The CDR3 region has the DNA TGTGCCAGCAGTGAAGCGGGGAGGGAGGATGTAGCTTTCTTT. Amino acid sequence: CASSEAGREDVAFF.

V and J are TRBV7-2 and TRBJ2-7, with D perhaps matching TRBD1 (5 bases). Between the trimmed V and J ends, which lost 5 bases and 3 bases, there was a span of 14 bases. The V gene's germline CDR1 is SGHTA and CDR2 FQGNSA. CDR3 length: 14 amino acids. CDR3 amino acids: CASSPRQNYYEQYF. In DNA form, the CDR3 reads TGTGCCAGCAGCCCGCGACAGAATTACTACGAGCAGTACTTC.

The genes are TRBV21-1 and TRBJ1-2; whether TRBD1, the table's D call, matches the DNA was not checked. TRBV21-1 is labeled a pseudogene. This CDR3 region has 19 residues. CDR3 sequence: CASSGCSRRRDREDYGYTF. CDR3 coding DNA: TGTGCCAGCAGCGGGTGCAGTCGTCGCCGGGACAGGGAAGACTATGGCTACACCTTC.

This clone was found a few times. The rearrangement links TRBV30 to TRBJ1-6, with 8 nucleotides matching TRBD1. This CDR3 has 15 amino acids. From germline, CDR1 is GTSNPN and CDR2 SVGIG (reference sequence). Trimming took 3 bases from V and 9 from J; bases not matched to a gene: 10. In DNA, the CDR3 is TGTGCCTGGAGCGGGCCCGGGACAGGTTCTTCACCCCTCCACTTT. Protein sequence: CAWSGPGTGSSPLHF.

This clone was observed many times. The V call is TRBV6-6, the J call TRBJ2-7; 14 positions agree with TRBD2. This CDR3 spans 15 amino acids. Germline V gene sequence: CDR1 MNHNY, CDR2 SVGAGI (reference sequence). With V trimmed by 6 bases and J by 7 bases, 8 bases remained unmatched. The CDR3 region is CASRHPGLAGVEQYF. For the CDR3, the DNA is TGTGCCAGCAGGCACCCGGGACTAGCGGGGGTAGAGCAGTACTTC.

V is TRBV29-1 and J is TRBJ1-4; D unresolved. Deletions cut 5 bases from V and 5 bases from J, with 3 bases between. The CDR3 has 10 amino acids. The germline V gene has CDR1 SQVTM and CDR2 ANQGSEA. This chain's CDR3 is CSVQNEKLFF. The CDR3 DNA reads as TGCAGCGTTCAAAATGAAAAACTGTTTTTT.

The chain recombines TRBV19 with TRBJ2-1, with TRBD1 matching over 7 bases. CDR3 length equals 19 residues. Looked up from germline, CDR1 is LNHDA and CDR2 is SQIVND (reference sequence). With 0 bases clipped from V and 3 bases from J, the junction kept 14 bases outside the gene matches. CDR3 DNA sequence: TGTGCCAGTAGTATAGAGTTTGGGACCGACAGGGCCTACTACAATGAGCAGTTCTTC. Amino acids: CASSIEFGTDRAYYNEQFF.

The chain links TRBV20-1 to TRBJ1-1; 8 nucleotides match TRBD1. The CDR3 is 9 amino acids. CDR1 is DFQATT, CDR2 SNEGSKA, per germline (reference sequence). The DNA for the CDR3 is TGCAACCCAGGGGGCGAAGCTTTCTTT. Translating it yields CNPGGEAFF.